Shown below are 2 T cell receptor beta chains from a single sample sequenced in a study of identical twins. Each CDR3 protein gets one entry after TCRdb re-called the 5' RACE reads with MiXCR. The sample lists a few hundred thousand distinct CDR3 sequences, approximately 8.7% occurring once. Input material: naive T cells sorted from blood. These receptors were collected from a woman aged 45-60 years in good health.

Many counts were recorded for this clonotype. This CDR3 is CSARPEGATRRAFF. The CDR3 nucleotides read TGCAGTGCTAGGCCTGAAGGGGCCACGCGGCGAGCTTTCTTT. This sequence joins TRBV20-1 and TRBJ1-1, with D possibly TRBD1 on 5 matching bases. The CDR3 is 14 residues long. Germline CDR1 DFQATT, CDR2 SNEGSKA (reference sequence). Trimming left V 3 bases short and J 10 bases short, with 21 bases between.

This clonotype was detected a few times. The rearrangement links TRBV4-1 to TRBJ2-7; D unclear. Trimming pared 6 bases from V and 2 bases from J, leaving 17 bases between. Germline V gene data show CDR1 as MGHRA and CDR2 as YSYEKL. The CDR3 consists of 15 residues. The CDR3 loop is CASRPLPQPTYEQYF. DNA for the CDR3: TGCGCCAGCAGACCCCTCCCACAGCCCACCTACGAGCAGTACTTC.